The T cell receptor beta chain described here comes from a study of T cells in Graves' hyperthyroidism and ophthalmopathy. In the study overall: Peripheral blood was drawn at first diagnosis, prior to all treatment.

Uncontrolled infection, other autoimmune disease, pregnancy or lactation disqualified patients from enrolment. Study-wide results and caveats: The model made its ophthalmopathy prediction, and onset followed a median approximately 6 months later. Peripheral blood also featured most of the thyroid clonotypes expanded above 0.001.

This clonotype was picked up many times. Its antigen remains unidentified. Amplified TCR beta CDR3 regions derived from RNA transcripts. The study used the HTBI primer set for a first-round RT-PCR of the TCR CDR3. Via MiXCR, TCRdb re-called the multiplex PCR reads, giving one row per CDR3 protein. The repertoire holds roughly 380,000 distinct CDR3 sequences, about a sixth seen once, with around 15% in the top ten. Germline V gene lookup returns CDR1 MDHEN and CDR2 SYDVKM. J lost 3 bases, V lost 7 bases, and 5 bases had no gene match. This CDR3 is built from 13 residues. This chain connects TRBV28 to TRBJ1-1; 7 nucleotides match TRBD1. The source of this sequence is a woman between 40 and 55 years old with Graves' ophthalmopathy. Sequencing used blood. The CDR3 region has the DNA TGTGCCAGCAAAAGACAGGGTGACACTGAAGCTTTCTTT. Its translation is CASKRQGDTEAFF.